This section outlines one T cell receptor (beta chain) sequence together with its context. Its antigen is undetermined. This specimen belongs to a study of response to subunit inactivated influenza vaccine. Via MiXCR, TCRdb re-called the RT-PCR reads, giving one row per CDR3 protein. This sample has roughly 760,000 distinct CDR3 sequences; less than 25% occur once, and the top ten carry around 9.6%. Study-level points and caveats: Each seasonal flu vaccination may recruit only limited new T cells, authors suggested.

The V gene end was trimmed by 6 bases and the J gene end by 5 bases; junction bases not matched to a gene: 10. Germline V gene sequence: CDR1 KGHDR, CDR2 SFDVKD. The CDR3 totals 15 residues. The rearrangement uses TRBV24-1 and TRBJ2-7; 9 nucleotides line up with TRBD1. The sample consisted of PBMCs from blood, taken about 5 days after vaccination. The clonotype comes from a man in his fifties who received an inactivated influenza vaccine. The CDR3 sequence: CATSSGTGWEDEQYF. The DNA of the CDR3 is TGTGCCACCAGTTCCGGGACAGGGTGGGAAGACGAGCAGTACTTC.